This T cell receptor beta chain was retrieved from a study of a mutant IDH1 vaccine in newly diagnosed glioma. Study summary: The therapy given earlier, which was standard therapy, consisted of radiotherapy, temozolomide, or both, and most of the patients received both. Points from the study as a whole: Pseudoprogression apparently lacked any relation to changes in top peripheral T cell clonotypes.

Sequencing used immunoSEQ multiplex PCR; TCRdb keeps in-frame clones, though not all of them. Among around 76,000 clones listed, roughly 85% were seen once. Time point: week 23, last vaccination. In every dose of vaccine, 300 ug of mutant IDH1 20-mer peptide was given alongside topical imiquimod. Each tumor in the donors was a new WHO grade 3 or 4 astrocytoma, IDH1-mutant and ATRX-lost. Trimming at V came to 1 base and at J to 4 bases, leaving 6 bases not matched to a gene. CDR3 length: 15 residues. Germline assignment: CDR1 MNHNS and CDR2 SASEGT. A word on this clone: Its antigen is not identified.

This specimen was PBMCs, taken from a glioma patient whose treatment included an IDH1 peptide vaccine. This clonotype was obtained from a woman in her 50s with glioma. The chain carries TRBV6-1 and TRBJ1-2; 7 nucleotides line up with TRBD1. CDR3 DNA: TGTGCCAGCAGTGAAGGGGACAGAAGATTCTATGGCTACACCTTC. This encodes CASSEGDRRFYGYTF.